The clone carrying this TCR beta chain has more than one count but fewer than ten. Its antigen is unknown. The second PCR ran about 6 to 11 cycles with a sample-barcoded 5' primer and J-beta primers. TCRdb processed the 5' RACE reads anew with MiXCR; each CDR3 protein has one entry. Seen here are approximately 780,000 distinct CDR3 sequences, 20% to 30% observed once, and the top ten hold about 2.9%. Trimming cost V 4 bases and J 5 bases; bases outside gene matches: 6. The germline V gene has CDR1 MNHEY and CDR2 SVGAGI. The CDR3 covers 15 residues. The sample comes from a study of blood T cells in healthy people across ages. General study findings and limits: It was the long-lived donors that had more naive CD4+ cells and higher diversity than aged donors.

This sample also appeared in a second study, on T cells of mothers and their children. From that study: The study sampled a few healthy Caucasian mothers and their six children. There was no detection of any persistent microchimeric T cell clones.

V usage is TRBV6-5 and J usage is TRBJ2-5, with TRBD1 matching over 11 bases. The sample consisted of blood. This receptor was obtained from a boy younger than 18 in good health. CDR3 residues: CASSSLGTGGETQYF. CDR3 in DNA: TGTGCCAGCAGTTCTTTGGGGACAGGGGGGGAGACCCAGTACTTC.